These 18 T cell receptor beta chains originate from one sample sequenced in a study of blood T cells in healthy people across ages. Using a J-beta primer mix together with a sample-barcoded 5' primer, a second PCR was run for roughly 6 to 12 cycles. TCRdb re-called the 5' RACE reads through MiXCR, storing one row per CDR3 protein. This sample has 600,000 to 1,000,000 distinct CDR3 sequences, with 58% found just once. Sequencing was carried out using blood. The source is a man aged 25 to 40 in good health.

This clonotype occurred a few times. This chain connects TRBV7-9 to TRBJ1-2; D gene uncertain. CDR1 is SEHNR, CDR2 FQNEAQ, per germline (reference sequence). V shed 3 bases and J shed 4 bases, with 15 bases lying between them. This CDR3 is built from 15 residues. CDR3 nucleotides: TGTGCCAGCAGCTTTGAGGCCCAGCCTTCCTATGGCTACACCTTC. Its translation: CASSFEAQPSYGYTF.

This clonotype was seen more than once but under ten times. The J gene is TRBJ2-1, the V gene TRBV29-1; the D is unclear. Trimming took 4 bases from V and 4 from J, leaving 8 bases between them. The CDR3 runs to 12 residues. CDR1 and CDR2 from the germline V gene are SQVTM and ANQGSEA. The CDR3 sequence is CSVVVGYNEQFF. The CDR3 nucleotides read TGCAGCGTTGTCGTAGGGTACAATGAGCAGTTCTTC.

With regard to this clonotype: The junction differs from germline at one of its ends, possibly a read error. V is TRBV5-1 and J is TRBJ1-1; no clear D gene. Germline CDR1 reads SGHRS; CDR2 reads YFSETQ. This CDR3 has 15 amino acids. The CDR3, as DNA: TGCGCCAGCAACTTGAATGAGGGCATGAACACTGAAGCTTTCTTT. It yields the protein CASNLNEGMNTEAFF.

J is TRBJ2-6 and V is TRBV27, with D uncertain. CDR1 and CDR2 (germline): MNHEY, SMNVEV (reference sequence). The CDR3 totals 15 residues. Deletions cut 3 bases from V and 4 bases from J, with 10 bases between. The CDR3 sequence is CASSLSWAGANVLTF. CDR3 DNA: TGTGCCAGCAGTTTGAGTTGGGCGGGGGCCAACGTCCTGACTTTC. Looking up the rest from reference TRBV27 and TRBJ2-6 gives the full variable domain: EAQVTQNPRYLITVTGKKLTVTCSQNMNHEYMSWYRQDPGLGLRQIYYSMNVEVTDKGDVPEGYKVSRKEKRNFPLILESPSPNQTSLYFCASSLSWAGANVLTFGAGSRLTVL.

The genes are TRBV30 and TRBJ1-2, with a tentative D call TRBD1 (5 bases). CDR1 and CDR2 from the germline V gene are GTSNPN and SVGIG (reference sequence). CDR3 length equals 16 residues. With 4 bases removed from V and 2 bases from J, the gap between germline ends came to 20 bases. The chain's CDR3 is CAWKGRFGATNYGYTF. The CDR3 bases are TGTGCCTGGAAGGGCCGGTTTGGGGCGACCAACTATGGCTACACCTTC.

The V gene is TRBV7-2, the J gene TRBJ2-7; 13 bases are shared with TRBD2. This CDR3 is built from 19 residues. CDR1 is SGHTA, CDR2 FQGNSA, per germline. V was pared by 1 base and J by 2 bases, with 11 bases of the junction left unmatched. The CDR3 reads CASSLEFGTSGTLPYEQYF. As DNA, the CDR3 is TGTGCCAGCAGCTTAGAGTTCGGGACTAGCGGGACCCTACCCTACGAGCAGTACTTC.

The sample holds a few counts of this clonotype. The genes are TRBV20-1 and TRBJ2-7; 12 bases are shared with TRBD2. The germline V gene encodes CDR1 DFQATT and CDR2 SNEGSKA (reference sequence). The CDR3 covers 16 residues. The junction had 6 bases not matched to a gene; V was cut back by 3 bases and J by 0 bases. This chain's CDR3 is CSASGGLAGSSYEQYF. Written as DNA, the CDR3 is TGCAGTGCTAGTGGAGGACTAGCGGGGAGCTCCTACGAGCAGTACTTC.

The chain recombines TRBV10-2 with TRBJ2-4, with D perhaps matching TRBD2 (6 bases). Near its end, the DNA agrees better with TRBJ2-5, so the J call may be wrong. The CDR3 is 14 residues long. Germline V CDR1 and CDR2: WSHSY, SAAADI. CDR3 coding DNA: TGCGCCAGCGCCAGACGGGGGATTGCAGAGACCCAGTACTTC. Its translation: CASARRGIAETQYF.

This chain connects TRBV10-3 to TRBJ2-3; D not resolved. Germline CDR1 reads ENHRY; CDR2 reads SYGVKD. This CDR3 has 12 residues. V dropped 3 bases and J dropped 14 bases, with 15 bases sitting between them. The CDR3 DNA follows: TGTGCCATCAGTGAAAACGTAGGGATAGTGTATTTT. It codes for CAISENVGIVYF.

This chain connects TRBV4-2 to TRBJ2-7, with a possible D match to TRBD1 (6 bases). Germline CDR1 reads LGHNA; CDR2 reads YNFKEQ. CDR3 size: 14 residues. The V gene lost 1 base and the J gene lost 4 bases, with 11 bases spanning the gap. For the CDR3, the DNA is TGTGCCAGCAGCCAAGTTGGCAGGGGATACGAGCAGTACTTC. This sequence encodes CASSQVGRGYEQYF.

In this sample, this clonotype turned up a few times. The CDR3 protein is CASSQVQGSGNSEQFF. In DNA, the CDR3 is TGCGCCAGCAGCCAAGTTCAGGGTAGCGGGAACAGTGAGCAGTTCTTC. The rearrangement uses TRBV4-3 and TRBJ2-1; 8 bases line up with TRBD2. Germline CDR1 and CDR2: LGHNA and YSLEER. Germline trimming cut 1 base from V and 9 bases from J; bases unmatched to any gene: 11. The CDR3 is 16 residues long.

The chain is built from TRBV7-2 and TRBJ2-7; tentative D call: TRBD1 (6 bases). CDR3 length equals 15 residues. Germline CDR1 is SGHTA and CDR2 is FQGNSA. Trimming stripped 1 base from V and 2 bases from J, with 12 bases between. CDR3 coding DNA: TGTGCCAGCAGCTTAGAGTCGACAGGAACCTACGAGCAGTACTTC. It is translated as CASSLESTGTYEQYF. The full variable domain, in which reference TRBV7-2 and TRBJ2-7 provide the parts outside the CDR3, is GAGVSQSPSNKVTEKGKDVELRCDPISGHTALYWYRQSLGQGLEFLIYFQGNSAPDKSGLPSDRFSAERTGGSVSTLTIQRTQQEDSAVYLCASSLESTGTYEQYFGPGTRLTVT.

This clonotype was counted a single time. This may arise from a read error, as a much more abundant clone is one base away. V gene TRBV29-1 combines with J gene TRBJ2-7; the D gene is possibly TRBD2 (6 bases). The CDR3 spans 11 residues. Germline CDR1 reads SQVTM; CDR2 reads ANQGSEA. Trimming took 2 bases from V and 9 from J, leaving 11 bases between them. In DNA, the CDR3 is TGCAGCGTTGAAAGGGGAGGCGGGCAGTACTTC. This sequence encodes CSVERGGGQYF.

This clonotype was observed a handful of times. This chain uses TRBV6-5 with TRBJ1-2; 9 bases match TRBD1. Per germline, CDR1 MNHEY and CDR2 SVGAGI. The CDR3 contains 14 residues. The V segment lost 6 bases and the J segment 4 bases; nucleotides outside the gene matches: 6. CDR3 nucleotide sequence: TGTGCCAGCAGATACGGGACAGGGACCTATGGCTACACCTTC. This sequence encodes CASRYGTGTYGYTF.

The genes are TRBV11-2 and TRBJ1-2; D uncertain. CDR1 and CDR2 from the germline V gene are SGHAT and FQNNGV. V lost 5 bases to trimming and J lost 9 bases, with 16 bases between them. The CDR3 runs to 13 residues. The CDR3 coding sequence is TGTGCCAGCAGCCCCCGGCACGAAACGAGCTACACCTTC. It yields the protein CASSPRHETSYTF.

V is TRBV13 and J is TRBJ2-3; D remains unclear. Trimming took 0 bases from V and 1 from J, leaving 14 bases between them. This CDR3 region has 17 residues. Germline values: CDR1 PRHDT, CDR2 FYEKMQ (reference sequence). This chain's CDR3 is CASSLGESRSGTDTQYF. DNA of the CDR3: TGTGCCAGCAGCTTAGGGGAGTCGAGATCGGGCACAGATACGCAGTATTTT.

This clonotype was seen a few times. The CDR3 nucleotides are TGTGCCAGCAGTTACTTTCGGGGGGTGAGGGGCTACACCTTC. Residues: CASSYFRGVRGYTF. J is TRBJ1-2 and V is TRBV6-5, with a weak D call TRBD1 (5 bases). V lost 1 base and J 8 bases, leaving 14 bases between the germline ends. CDR1 is MNHEY, CDR2 SVGAGI, per germline. The CDR3 consists of 14 residues.

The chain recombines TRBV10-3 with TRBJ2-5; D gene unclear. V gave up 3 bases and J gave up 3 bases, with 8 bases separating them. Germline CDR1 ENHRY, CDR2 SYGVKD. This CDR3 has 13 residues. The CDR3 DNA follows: TGTGCCATCAGTGACGGAGAAAAAGAGACCCAGTACTTC. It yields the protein CAISDGEKETQYF.